Below are 9 T cell receptor beta chains sequenced from a single sample in a study of monozygotic twins with inflammatory bowel disease. Reprocessing the 5' RACE reads, TCRdb reports a single entry for every CDR3 protein and omits DNA. The table for this sample gives 330,000 or so distinct CDR3 sequences. What was sequenced was blood. Every receptor here comes from a human donor with ulcerative colitis or Crohn's disease, or a healthy co-twin of an affected twin (not recorded which).

The rearrangement links TRBV4-3 to TRBJ1-1; the D call of TRBD1 rests on TCRdb alone, since no DNA is present to check it. Germline values: CDR1 LGHNA, CDR2 YSLEER. The CDR3 runs 15 residues. This chain's CDR3 is CASSQVSQVRAEAFF.

This rearrangement joins TRBV20-1 to TRBJ1-1; TCRdb calls TRBD1, which cannot be checked without DNA. The CDR3 totals 14 residues. Germline V lookup: CDR1 DFQATT, CDR2 SNEGSKA (reference sequence). The CDR3 sequence: CSARSFDGTPIAFF.

The chain combines TRBV6-5 with TRBJ2-5; the TCRdb D gene call, TRBD1, has no DNA to confirm it. CDR1 is MNHEY and CDR2 is SVGAGI in the germline V gene. This CDR3 contains 14 residues. This CDR3 is CASSYKGVSETQYF.

The chain combines TRBV5-1 with TRBJ2-1; TCRdb's D call, TRBD2, is unchecked because there is no DNA. Germline assignment: CDR1 SGHRS and CDR2 YFSETQ. This CDR3 is built from 15 residues. The CDR3 spells CASSFVSRLADEQFF.

The chain employs TRBV4-1 and TRBJ2-5. Germline lookup yields CDR1 MGHRA and CDR2 YSYEKL. The CDR3 covers 13 residues. CDR3 sequence reads: CASSQALQETQYF.

This chain joins TRBV18 and TRBJ2-5; TCRdb's D gene call, TRBD1, goes unchecked for lack of DNA. Germline CDR1 and CDR2: KGHSH and LQKENI. CDR3 size: 14 residues. The CDR3 is CASSPRSKGETQYF.

The gene calls are TRBV29-1 and TRBJ1-1. Germline V gene sequence: CDR1 SQVTM, CDR2 ANQGSEA. The CDR3 has 13 amino acids. CDR3 residues: CSAEYTDGGSAFF.

The genes are TRBV7-9 and TRBJ2-2; TCRdb names TRBD1, which stays unverified in the absence of DNA. Per germline, CDR1 SEHNR and CDR2 FQNEAQ (reference sequence). This CDR3 comprises 16 residues. This chain's CDR3 is CASSPSGDRVTGELFF.

CDR3 in amino acids: CASSKWGVPYEQYF. The V call is TRBV7-2, the J call TRBJ2-7; checking the TCRdb D call of TRBD1 is not possible without DNA. The germline CDR1 and CDR2 sequences are SGHTA and FQGNSA. The CDR3 has 14 residues.